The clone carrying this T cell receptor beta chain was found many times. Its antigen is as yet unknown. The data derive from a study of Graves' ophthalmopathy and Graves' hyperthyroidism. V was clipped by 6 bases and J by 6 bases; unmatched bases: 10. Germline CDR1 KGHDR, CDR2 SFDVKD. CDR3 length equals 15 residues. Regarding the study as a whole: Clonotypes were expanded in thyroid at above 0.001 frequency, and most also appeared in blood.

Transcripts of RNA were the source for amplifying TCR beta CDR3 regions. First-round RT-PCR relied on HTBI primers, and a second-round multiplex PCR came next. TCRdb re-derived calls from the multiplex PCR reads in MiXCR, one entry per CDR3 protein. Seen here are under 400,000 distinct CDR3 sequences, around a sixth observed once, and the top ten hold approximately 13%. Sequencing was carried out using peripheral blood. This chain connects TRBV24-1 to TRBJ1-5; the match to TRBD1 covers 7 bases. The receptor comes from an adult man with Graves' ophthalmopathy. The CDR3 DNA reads TGTGCCACCAGTCGAGGAGGGGGCGGGCCTCAGCCCCAGCATTTT. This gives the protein CATSRGGGGPQPQHF.